This T cell receptor (beta chain) derives from a study of blood T cell repertoires in COVID-19. Overall study context: COVID-19 samples, acute and convalescent, were from the United States, Italy and Spain.

For this clone: This CDR3 is also generated by other DNA sequences in the sample.

Trimming stripped 6 bases from V and 0 bases from J, with 13 bases between. Germline V gene data show CDR1 as MNHEY and CDR2 as SVGAGI. CDR3 length: 15 amino acids. Study processing details: From reference gene primer amplification, estimates of nucleated cell counts were derived. Sequencing used immunoSEQ multiplex PCR; TCRdb keeps in-frame clones, though not all of them. From that table come the V and J calls and clone size; the DNA was used to work out D and trimming. Of roughly 140,000 clones in the sample, about four fifths were seen once. The sequence derives from a man in his 70s with acute or convalescent COVID-19. The chain recombines TRBV6-5 with TRBJ2-3, with D perhaps matching TRBD1 (6 bases). Input material: peripheral blood. The CDR3, as DNA: TGTGCCAGCAGCCGAGGGGGTGCGAGCACAGATACGCAGTATTTT. Translation: CASSRGGASTDTQYF.